The 13 T cell receptor beta chains presented below share a single source sample, sequenced in a study of Ad26.COV2.S vaccination and SARS-CoV-2 variants. Profiled with immunoSEQ multiplex PCR; TCRdb holds only in-frame clones, not every one. In the table there are over 200,000 clones, around 89% of which are singletons. Noted treatment: roughly 19 received Ad26.COV2.S at low or high dose, single or two shots; about 5 received placebo; per-sample allocation not given. Each sample was drawn 63 days after the first injection (of vaccine or placebo). The sample here was peripheral blood, taken in a trial of Ad26.COV2.S vaccine versus placebo. The source of these receptors is a person between 18 and 65 years old who received the Ad26.COV2.S COVID-19 vaccine or a placebo.

In DNA, the CDR3 is TGTGCCAGCAGTTACCAAGATAACACCGGGGAGCTGTTTTTT. It translates to CASSYQDNTGELFF. The chain carries TRBV6-2 or TRBV6-3 and TRBJ2-2; no reliable D call. Germline CDR1 reads MNHEY; CDR2 reads SVGEGT. The CDR3 consists of 14 residues. V lost 2 bases and J lost 2, with 6 bases in between.

The V gene is TRBV4-3, the J gene TRBJ2-3, with D maybe TRBD2 (6 bases). This CDR3 is built from 16 residues. With 3 bases removed from V and 3 bases from J, the gap between germline ends came to 16 bases. Germline loops: CDR1 LGHNA, CDR2 YSLEER. The CDR3 protein is CASSHQLASWTDTQYF. Here the CDR3 DNA reads TGCGCCAGCAGCCACCAACTAGCCTCTTGGACAGATACGCAGTATTTT.

The CDR3 sequence is CASSVRSVYEQYF. The CDR3 coding sequence is TGTGCCAGTAGTGTCAGATCTGTCTACGAGCAGTACTTC. The chain joins TRBV19 to TRBJ2-7; no clear D gene. The CDR3 loop spans 13 amino acids. Between the trimmed V and J ends, which lost 5 bases and 3 bases, there was a span of 11 bases. The germline gives CDR1 LNHDA, CDR2 SQIVND (reference sequence).

The chain carries TRBV3-1 (or the pseudogene TRBV3-2) and TRBJ1-2; unclear D gene. CDR1 and CDR2 (germline): LGHDT, YNNKEL (reference sequence). This CDR3 has 17 residues. The ends were cut back, 0 bases at V and 6 bases at J, with 20 bases in the middle. The CDR3 here is CASSQEFDTTPGDGYTF. The DNA for the CDR3 is TGTGCCAGCAGCCAAGAATTCGACACCACCCCTGGGGATGGCTACACCTTC.

The chain joins TRBV18 to TRBJ2-7, with D perhaps matching TRBD1 (5 bases). V was trimmed by 0 bases and J by 7 bases, leaving 19 bases between them. Per the germline V gene, CDR1 is KGHSH and CDR2 is LQKENI. The CDR3 spans 16 residues. The CDR3 bases are TGTGCCAGCTCACCACCAGGACAAGGACCCCGGAATGAGCAGTACTTC. This translates into CASSPPGQGPRNEQYF. Using reference TRBV18 and TRBJ2-7 for the parts outside the CDR3, the full variable domain is NAGVMQNPRHLVRRRGQEARLRCSPMKGHSHVYWYRQLPEEGLKFMVYLQKENIIDESGMPKERFSAEFPKEGPSILRIQQVVRGDSAAYFCASSPPGQGPRNEQYFGPGTRLTVT.

This chain links TRBV6-5 with TRBJ1-5; possible D gene TRBD1, 6 bases. Per germline, CDR1 MNHEY and CDR2 SVGAGI. The CDR3 extends over 14 amino acids. V gave up 8 bases and J gave up 5 bases, with 16 bases separating them. The DNA for the CDR3 is TGTGCCAGCCGTAGGGGGGGTATGGATCAGCCCCAGCATTTT. Translated: CASRRGGMDQPQHF.

As for this clone: The junction and the germline gene differ at one end; a read error may be behind it. The V and J genes are TRBV7-7 and TRBJ2-2; D remains ambiguous. The CDR3 runs to 14 residues. From germline, CDR1 is SSHAT and CDR2 FNYEAQ (reference sequence). This CDR3 is CASSLVDGEGELFF. For the CDR3, the DNA is TGTGCTAGCAGCTTAGTTGACGGCGAGGGGGAGCTGTTTTTT.

The chain uses TRBV6-1 and TRBJ1-4; D is perhaps TRBD1 (5 bases). The V and J ends lost 2 bases and 8 bases respectively, with 15 bases between them. Germline values: CDR1 MNHNS, CDR2 SASEGT. This CDR3 has 15 residues. The CDR3 nucleotides read TGTGCCAGCAGTGAAAATAGGGGAGGATGGGAAAAACTGTTTTTT. Translating it yields CASSENRGGWEKLFF.

The chain combines TRBV19 with TRBJ2-6, with D possibly being TRBD1 or TRBD2 (5 bases each). This CDR3 has 16 amino acids. V dropped 8 bases and J dropped 0 bases, with 14 bases sitting between them. Per the germline V gene, CDR1 is LNHDA and CDR2 is SQIVND (reference sequence). The CDR3 DNA is TGTGCCAGTCATGTAGGGGAGCTCTCTGGGGCCAACGTCCTGACTTTC. Protein sequence: CASHVGELSGANVLTF.

On this clone: Other DNA sequences of this sample code for an identical CDR3. V usage is TRBV4-3 and J usage is TRBJ1-1, with D perhaps matching TRBD1 (5 bases). The CDR3 is 14 residues long. V was cut by 0 bases and J by 4 bases, with 9 bases left in between. In germline, CDR1 is LGHNA, CDR2 YSLEER. The CDR3 here is CASSQDRVGTEAFF. DNA of the CDR3: TGCGCCAGCAGCCAAGACAGGGTCGGCACTGAAGCTTTCTTT.

This clone appeared a single time. V is TRBV2 and J is TRBJ2-3; 7 positions match TRBD1. Looked up from germline, CDR1 is SNHLY and CDR2 is FYNNEI. V shed 8 bases, J shed 2 bases, and the junction held 7 bases outside the gene matches. The CDR3 runs 14 residues. The chain's CDR3 is CASSKGQFTDTQYF. DNA for the CDR3: TGTGCCAGCTCGAAGGGACAGTTCACAGATACGCAGTATTTT.

The chain recombines TRBV11-2 with TRBJ2-7; possibly TRBD2 for D (6 bases). The V end was cut by 5 bases, the J end by 3 bases, with 17 bases between. Germline V gives CDR1 SGHAT, CDR2 FQNNGV. The CDR3 is 15 residues long. The CDR3 DNA reads as TGTGCCAGCAGCCCCGGGGCGGGGCCTAACTACGAGCAGTACTTC. The encoded protein is CASSPGAGPNYEQYF.

The CDR3 spells CASSPLHGSPLGSTDTQYF. CDR3 DNA sequence: TGTGCCAGCTCACCCCTTCATGGGAGCCCCTTGGGGAGCACAGATACGCAGTATTTT. The chain couples TRBV18 to TRBJ2-3, with D perhaps matching TRBD2 (5 bases). Germline assignment: CDR1 KGHSH and CDR2 LQKENI. V dropped 3 bases and J dropped 0 bases, with 22 bases sitting between them. The CDR3 spans 19 residues.